A selection of T cell receptor beta chains follows, all from one sample in a study of shared clonotypes between healthy human individuals. Some clones are missing from TCRdb's copy, which holds only in-frame ones; the method was immunoSEQ multiplex PCR. The profile covers over 2,000,000 clones, with 85% to 95% appearing a single time and over 1.5% taken by the ten largest. The material sequenced was naive CD8+ T cells from PBMCs. The receptors come from a man between 18 and 29 years old in good health. Some clones in this sample may be carry-over from other donors' samples. CDR3s include the opening cysteine and the closing phenylalanine or tryptophan. For some rows the clone size is stated as once, few or many, or as a class when expanded; others skip it.

TRBV19	-	TRBJ2-7	CASSPWDTAYEQYF
TRBV27	-	TRBJ1-1	CASSLYVGRTEAFF
TRBV19	-	TRBJ1-4	CASSIQVLNGEKLFF
TRBV9	-	TRBJ2-6	CASSYTSGLYSGANVLTF
TRBV7-9	-	TRBJ2-7	CASSSPQGPYEQYF
TRBV9	-	TRBJ1-2	CASSVGVMSYTF
TRBV28	-	TRBJ2-7	CASSLTRGHEQYF
TRBV6-1	-	TRBJ2-7	CASSGGPDDWSEQYF
TRBV7-2	-	TRBJ2-1	CASSSSSYNEQFF
TRBV28	-	TRBJ1-5	CAGAIGVGSNQPQHF
TRBV27	-	TRBJ2-7	CASSGTSGSLPGEQYF
TRBV27	once	TRBJ1-5	CASRLTGGLQPQHF
TRBV30	few	TRBJ1-2	CACELYGYTF
TRBV2	once	TRBJ2-5	CASRETGWSGETQYF